The present TCR beta chain was sequenced within a study of T cell responses to AZD1222 COVID-19 vaccine. Whole-study results and caveats: A reported finding is that nearly half of spike-specific TCRs target unmutated variant regions. Spike-spanning, vaccine-associated CD4 TCRs were dominant at 160-218 and 743-854.

The CDR3 spans 15 residues. Trimming stripped 7 bases from V and 4 bases from J, with 20 bases between. The V gene's germline CDR1 is LNHDA and CDR2 SQIVND (reference sequence). Sequenced by immunoSEQ multiplex PCR; TCRdb stores in-frame clones only, minus some. The top ten hold over 2% of the sample, which has about 110,000 clones, over 85% seen once. In the case of this clone: The target antigen is unknown.

The source material was peripheral blood, sampled 28 days after the second AZD1222 dose. This receptor was obtained from an adult who received the AZD1222 COVID-19 vaccine. The J gene is TRBJ2-7, the V gene TRBV19; tentative D call: TRBD2 (8 bases). Written as DNA, the CDR3 is TGTGCCAGTACCCCCGGGGGGGGACAGACGTACGAGCAGTACTTC. Amino acid sequence: CASTPGGGQTYEQYF. The full variable domain, with the rest looked up from reference TRBV19 and TRBJ2-7, is DGGITQSPKYLFRKEGQNVTLSCEQNLNHDAMYWYRQDPGQGLRLIYYSQIVNDFQKGDIAEGYSVSREKKESFPLTVTSAQKNPTAFYLCASTPGGGQTYEQYFGPGTRLTVT.